Presented here are 13 T cell receptor beta chains from one specimen sequenced in a study of neurological immune-mediated disorders. TCRdb analysed the 5' RACE reads with MiXCR anew, one entry per CDR3 protein. Of more than 30,000 distinct CDR3 sequences in the sample, 10% to 15% were seen once. The time point: technical triplicate 2. Sequencing used CD4+ T cells from blood. The receptors were gathered from a female donor with HTLV-1-associated myelopathy (HAM/TSP).

This clonotype was found many times. Here the CDR3 reads CASSKGLAGVNEQFF. CDR3 sequence (DNA): TGTGCCAGCAGCAAGGGACTAGCGGGAGTCAATGAGCAGTTCTTC. The chain uses TRBV3-1 and TRBJ2-1; 14 nucleotides match TRBD2. Looked up from germline, CDR1 is LGHDT and CDR2 is YNNKEL (reference sequence). The J segment lost 6 bases and the V segment lost 5 bases, leaving 3 bases of the junction unmatched. The length of the CDR3 is 15 residues.

This clonotype was recorded many times. The rearrangement joins TRBV4-1 to TRBJ2-2, with D possibly being TRBD1 (6 bases). V shed 4 bases and J shed 5 bases, with 14 bases lying between them. Germline V gene data show CDR1 as MGHRA and CDR2 as YSYEKL. CDR3 length: 15 residues. This CDR3 is CASSPRQETTGELFF. For the CDR3, the DNA is TGCGCCAGCAGCCCCCGACAGGAGACGACCGGGGAGCTGTTTTTT.

This clonotype was observed many times. This sequence joins TRBV27 and TRBJ1-4; maybe TRBD1 (5 bases). This CDR3 is 15 amino acids long. V shed 5 bases and J shed 7 bases, with 17 bases lying between them. Germline CDR1 reads MNHEY; CDR2 reads SMNVEV (reference sequence). The CDR3 region is CASSLSPRATEKLFF. The CDR3 DNA follows: TGTGCCAGCAGTCTGTCCCCCAGGGCTACTGAAAAACTGTTTTTT.

This clonotype was counted ten times or more. The chain employs TRBV12-3 or TRBV12-4 and TRBJ1-1, with D perhaps TRBD1 (5 bases). V shed 7 bases and J shed 6 bases, with 21 bases lying between them. The CDR3 loop spans 15 amino acids. CDR3 sequence: CASNIPPLQESEAFF. In DNA, the CDR3 is TGTGCCAGCAATATTCCCCCCCTACAGGAATCTGAAGCTTTCTTT.

This clonotype was recorded at least ten times. This sequence joins TRBV20-1 and TRBJ2-6, with a weak D call TRBD2 (6 bases). This CDR3 region has 18 residues. The ends were cut back, 3 bases at V and 4 bases at J, with 22 bases in the middle. Germline CDR1 reads DFQATT; CDR2 reads SNEGSKA (reference sequence). The CDR3 DNA reads as TGCAGTGCTAGGGATCTTGGAGGGAATGGTTCCGGGGCCAACGTCCTGACTTTC. Encoded protein: CSARDLGGNGSGANVLTF.

This clonotype showed up many times. The gene calls are TRBV20-1 and TRBJ2-1; the D gene is possibly TRBD2 (5 bases). In germline, CDR1 is DFQATT, CDR2 SNEGSKA (reference sequence). V lost 1 base, J lost 7 bases, and 11 bases lay in between. CDR3 size: 13 residues. CDR3 loop: CSARVPSINEQFF. CDR3 DNA sequence: TGCAGTGCTAGAGTACCTAGCATTAATGAGCAGTTCTTC.

This clonotype was picked up many times. This sequence joins TRBV3-1 and TRBJ2-1; 7 bases map to TRBD1. Germline V gene lookup returns CDR1 LGHDT and CDR2 YNNKEL (reference sequence). The CDR3 has 14 amino acids. Trimming at V came to 4 bases and at J to 9 bases, leaving 9 bases not matched to a gene. Here the CDR3 DNA reads TGTGCCAGCAGCCCCATAGACAGGGCAGGTGAGCAGTTCTTC. Translating it yields CASSPIDRAGEQFF.

This clonotype has ten or more counts. This chain's CDR3 is CSAREWGEDTQYF. The CDR3 nucleotides are TGCAGTGCTAGAGAGTGGGGGGAGGATACGCAGTATTTT. This chain connects TRBV20-1 to TRBJ2-3; TRBD2 might be the D (6 bases). The germline gives CDR1 DFQATT, CDR2 SNEGSKA (reference sequence). V was cut by 0 bases and J by 6 bases, with 10 bases left in between. This CDR3 is 13 amino acids long.

This clonotype occurred many times. Here the CDR3 reads CSALTGPITGELFF. In nucleotides, the CDR3 is TGCAGTGCCCTGACAGGGCCCATCACCGGGGAGCTGTTTTTT. The J gene is TRBJ2-2, the V gene TRBV20-1; 7 bases map to TRBD1. Losses at the gene ends were 6 bases for V and 4 bases for J; bases not matched to a gene: 8. The CDR3 has 14 residues. CDR1 is DFQATT and CDR2 is SNEGSKA in the germline V gene (reference sequence).

By sample fraction, this clonotype is medium-sized. The chain has TRBV7-2 and TRBJ1-2; 7 bases are a match to TRBD1. Germline V CDR1 and CDR2: SGHTA, FQGNSA. The CDR3 runs 15 residues. V was pared by 2 bases and J by 4 bases, with 7 bases of the junction left unmatched. The CDR3 DNA is TGTGCCAGCAGCTTACCGACAGGGCTGGGCTATGGCTACACCTTC. Encoded protein: CASSLPTGLGYGYTF. The full variable domain, completed using reference TRBV7-2 and TRBJ1-2, is GAGVSQSPSNKVTEKGKDVELRCDPISGHTALYWYRQSLGQGLEFLIYFQGNSAPDKSGLPSDRFSAERTGGSVSTLTIQRTQQEDSAVYLCASSLPTGLGYGYTFGSGTRLTVV.

This clonotype occurred many times. This rearrangement joins TRBV29-1 to TRBJ2-3; the match to TRBD1 covers 8 bases. Germline loops: CDR1 SQVTM, CDR2 ANQGSEA. V lost 4 bases to trimming and J lost 5 bases; unmatched junction nucleotides: 11. The CDR3 totals 15 residues. The CDR3 here is CSVGGLDRVLDTQYF. The CDR3 nucleotides are TGCAGCGTTGGGGGGCTGGACAGGGTGTTAGATACGCAGTATTTT.

This clonotype was seen many times. V is TRBV5-8 and J is TRBJ2-2; TRBD1 agrees at 7 bases. The CDR3 loop spans 17 amino acids. From germline, CDR1 is SGHTS and CDR2 YDEGEE. With 8 bases clipped from V and 0 bases from J, the junction kept 13 bases outside the gene matches. DNA of the CDR3: TGTGCCAGTCCTGCCGAGACAGGGAACGCGAACACCGGGGAGCTGTTTTTT. It is translated as CASPAETGNANTGELFF.

This clonotype was seen at least ten times. The chain uses TRBV5-1 and TRBJ2-2; D unclear. The length of the CDR3 is 14 residues. CDR1 SGHRS and CDR2 YFSETQ come from the germline V gene. V was clipped by 4 bases and J by 0 bases, with 7 bases between them. The CDR3 loop is CASSPPPNTGELFF. In DNA, the CDR3 is TGCGCCAGCAGCCCGCCGCCGAACACCGGGGAGCTGTTTTTT. The variable domain in full, completed from reference TRBV5-1 and TRBJ2-2, reads KAGVTQTPRYLIKTRGQQVTLSCSPISGHRSVSWYQQTPGQGLQFLFEYFSETQRNKGNFPGRFSGRQFSNSRSEMNVSTLELGDSALYLCASSPPPNTGELFFGEGSRLTVL.